This T cell receptor beta chain was captured by sequencing in a study of blood T cell repertoires in COVID-19. Assay: immunoSEQ multiplex PCR; the TCRdb copy retains only in-frame clones and omits some. The repertoire holds approximately 83,000 clones, with roughly 71% as singletons. Germline V gene sequence: CDR1 ENHRY, CDR2 SYGVKD. This CDR3 has 17 residues. The ends lost 8 bases at V and 5 bases at J; junction bases unmatched: 18. The clonotype was recovered from a woman aged 80 or older with acute or convalescent COVID-19. The sequenced material came from peripheral blood. The chain employs TRBV10-3 and TRBJ1-1; 9 bases line up with TRBD1. The CDR3 reads CAIVPHAGQGGGTEAFF. In DNA form, the CDR3 reads TGTGCCATCGTGCCCCACGCGGGACAGGGTGGGGGGACTGAAGCTTTCTTT.